This T cell receptor (beta chain) originates from a study of blood T cell repertoires in COVID-19. Study in general: Samples taken during acute and convalescent COVID-19 were collected in the United States, Italy and Spain. The cDNA or gDNA used as material had been derived from T cells, B-cell-depleted T cells, or PBMCs.

CDR1 SEHNR and CDR2 FQNEAQ come from the germline V gene (reference sequence). The CDR3 is 17 residues long. Trimming shortened V by 3 bases and J by 3 bases, and 15 bases separated the two germline ends. The data were produced by immunoSEQ multiplex PCR, yet TCRdb's version contains in-frame clones alone and is incomplete. The table shows roughly 50,000 clones, with about 84% occurring only once. The material sequenced was peripheral blood. The gene calls are TRBV7-9 and TRBJ2-6; D is possibly TRBD1 (5 bases). The source of this sequence is a woman aged 60 to 75 with acute or convalescent COVID-19. The CDR3 spells CASSLTQGSFGANVLTF. Here the CDR3 DNA reads TGTGCCAGCAGCTTGACTCAGGGCTCCTTTGGGGCCAACGTCCTGACTTTC. The whole variable domain, remainder taken from reference TRBV7-9 and TRBJ2-6, is DTGVSQNPRHKITKRGQNVTFRCDPISEHNRLYWYRQTLGQGPEFLTYFQNEAQLEKSRLLSDRFSAERPKGSFSTLEIQRTEQGDSAMYLCASSLTQGSFGANVLTFGAGSRLTVL.